Shown below are 16 T cell receptor beta chains from a single sample sequenced in a study of T cell responses to AZD1222 COVID-19 vaccine (dated by TCRdb to the early 2020s). The time point label of this sample denotes: about 28 days (+/-7) after the second vaccine dose. The library was made by the immunoSEQ multiplex PCR assay. In its TCRdb copy, this immuneACCESS table keeps in-frame sequences only and misses some clones. Where compared with another copy, unresolved V genes explain less than half of these, and the others have no known cause. For this sample there are 150,000 to 200,000 clones; 91% appear just once. The top ten hold more than 1.5% of the sample. Specimen: peripheral blood, collected 28 days after the second AZD1222 dose. All receptors come from an adult who received the AZD1222 COVID-19 vaccine.

The chain carries TRBV29-1 and TRBJ1-1; maybe TRBD1 (6 bases). With 3 bases removed from V and 5 bases from J, the gap between germline ends came to 16 bases. Germline V CDR1 and CDR2: SQVTM, ANQGSEA. The CDR3 sequence is 14 residues long. This CDR3 is CSVDSKWTETEAFF. The CDR3 region has the DNA TGCAGCGTTGATAGTAAGTGGACAGAGACTGAAGCTTTCTTT.

This chain uses TRBV21-1 with TRBJ2-3; TRBD1 is the table's D call and was not checked against the DNA. TRBV21-1 is marked as a pseudogene. The CDR3 is 14 amino acids. The CDR3 loop reads CALRRTGDTDTQYF. The CDR3 coding sequence is TGTGCCCTTCGTCGGACAGGCGACACAGATACGCAGTATTTT.

The V gene is TRBV29-1, the J gene TRBJ2-6; D is uncertain. Germline CDR1 is SQVTM and CDR2 is ANQGSEA. This CDR3 is 12 amino acids long. Between the trimmed V and J ends, which lost 5 bases and 0 bases, there was a span of 2 bases. CDR3 amino acids: CSVSSGANVLTF. The DNA of the CDR3 is TGCAGCGTTTCCTCTGGGGCCAACGTCCTGACTTTC.

The CDR3, as DNA: TGTGCCTGGAGGTGGTCAGGGGCCAACGTCCTGACTTTC. It specifies CAWRWSGANVLTF. The rearrangement uses TRBV30 and TRBJ2-6; D unresolved. The CDR3 runs 13 residues. V was clipped by 3 bases and J by 4 bases, with 7 bases between them. CDR1 and CDR2 (germline): GTSNPN, SVGIG (reference sequence).

Comments on this clone: Compared with germline, one end of the junction differs, possibly owing to a read error. The chain uses TRBV6-5 and TRBJ1-1; 7 bases are shared with TRBD1. Germline V CDR1 and CDR2: MNHEY, SVGAGI. CDR3 length: 13 amino acids. This CDR3 is CTSSRQGYTEAFF. CDR3 coding DNA: TGTACCAGCAGCCGACAGGGTTACACTGAAGCTTTCTTT.

The chain combines TRBV11-2 with TRBJ1-2; TRBD1 agrees at 8 bases. Germline CDR1 SGHAT, CDR2 FQNNGV. After removal of 0 bases from V and 8 bases from J, the junction contained 14 bases not matched to a gene. The CDR3 contains 17 residues. The CDR3 here is CASSLDRGQGGGLGYTF. Here the CDR3 DNA reads TGTGCCAGCAGCTTAGATCGCGGACAGGGTGGTGGATTGGGCTACACCTTC.

This clone was observed once. The rearrangement links TRBV6-5 to TRBJ2-1, with D perhaps TRBD1 or TRBD2 (5 bases each). V gave up 8 bases and J gave up 12 bases, with 20 bases separating them. Looked up from germline, CDR1 is MNHEY and CDR2 is SVGAGI. The CDR3 consists of 13 residues. The CDR3 loop reads CASQSGLALAQFF. The CDR3 DNA follows: TGTGCCAGCCAGTCGGGGCTAGCTCTGGCGCAGTTCTTC.

V usage is TRBV9 and J usage is TRBJ1-3, with 9 bases lining up with TRBD1. This CDR3 comprises 18 residues. The V segment lost 4 bases and the J segment 0 bases; nucleotides outside the gene matches: 11. Germline V gives CDR1 SGDLS, CDR2 YYNGEE. The CDR3: CASSYRDRVDLSGNTIYF. CDR3 sequence (DNA): TGTGCCAGCAGCTACCGGGACAGGGTTGATCTCTCTGGAAACACCATATATTTT.

The chain has TRBV2 and TRBJ1-6; D may be TRBD1 (5 bases). Germline CDR1 and CDR2: SNHLY and FYNNEI. There are 13 residues in the CDR3. Trimming left V 0 bases short and J 13 bases short, with 10 bases between. The CDR3 DNA follows: TGTGCCAGCAGTGAAGCAGCGCCAGGGCCCCTCCACTTT. Translated: CASSEAAPGPLHF.

The chain links TRBV9 to TRBJ2-5; weak D call: TRBD1 (5 bases). The CDR3 totals 14 residues. Deletions cut 1 base from V and 1 base from J, with 8 bases between. Germline V lookup: CDR1 SGDLS, CDR2 YYNGEE. The CDR3 loop is CASSVQQAQETQYF. CDR3 nucleotide sequence: TGTGCCAGCAGCGTACAACAGGCCCAAGAGACCCAGTACTTC.

The gene calls are TRBV6-5 and TRBJ1-6; D not certain. CDR3 length equals 13 residues. The germline CDR1 and CDR2 sequences are MNHEY and SVGAGI. V lost 3 bases and J lost 9, with 9 bases in between. The CDR3 here is CASSYEGASPLHF. The CDR3 region has the DNA TGTGCCAGCAGTTATGAGGGAGCTTCACCCCTCCACTTT.

The V call is TRBV6-1, the J call TRBJ1-2; TRBD1 aligns across 7 bases. Germline V gene data show CDR1 as MNHNS and CDR2 as SASEGT. This CDR3 region has 15 residues. J was trimmed by 8 bases and V by 2 bases; bases with no gene match: 11. The DNA of the CDR3 is TGTGCCAGCAGTGAAAATCCGGGACAGAGTTTCGGCTACACCTTC. Translated, it gives CASSENPGQSFGYTF.

The chain links TRBV5-8 to TRBJ2-5, with 13 bases matching TRBD2. This CDR3 has 18 amino acids. Germline V CDR1 and CDR2: SGHTS, YDEGEE. V trimming: 2 bases; J trimming: 4 bases; junction bases outside the gene matches: 11. The CDR3 region is CASSLQGWGLAGRETQYF. CDR3 DNA sequence: TGTGCCAGCAGCTTACAAGGGTGGGGACTAGCGGGAAGAGAGACCCAGTACTTC.

This rearrangement joins TRBV27 to TRBJ2-7; TRBD1 might be the D (6 bases). The CDR3 covers 15 residues. In germline, CDR1 is MNHEY, CDR2 SMNVEV (reference sequence). V was cut by 6 bases and J by 1 base, with 16 bases left in between. CDR3 sequence reads: CASSLRTARSYEQYF. The CDR3 DNA is TGTGCCAGCAGCCTAAGGACAGCCAGATCCTACGAGCAGTACTTC.

The chain uses TRBV6-5 and TRBJ1-1; D perhaps matches TRBD1 (5 bases). The CDR3 sequence is 10 residues long. Between the trimmed V and J ends, which lost 7 bases and 10 bases, there was a span of 10 bases. CDR1 and CDR2 from the germline V gene are MNHEY and SVGAGI. The CDR3 DNA follows: TGTGCCAGCATGGGGGATACAGCTTTCTTT. It yields the protein CASMGDTAFF.

V usage is TRBV4-1 and J usage is TRBJ1-5; D is undetermined. Germline CDR1 reads MGHRA; CDR2 reads YSYEKL. V shed 0 bases and J shed 0 bases, with 12 bases lying between them. The CDR3 contains 17 residues. This chain's CDR3 is CASSQDPRYDSNQPQHF. The CDR3 nucleotides read TGCGCCAGCAGCCAAGACCCCAGGTATGATAGCAATCAGCCCCAGCATTTT.